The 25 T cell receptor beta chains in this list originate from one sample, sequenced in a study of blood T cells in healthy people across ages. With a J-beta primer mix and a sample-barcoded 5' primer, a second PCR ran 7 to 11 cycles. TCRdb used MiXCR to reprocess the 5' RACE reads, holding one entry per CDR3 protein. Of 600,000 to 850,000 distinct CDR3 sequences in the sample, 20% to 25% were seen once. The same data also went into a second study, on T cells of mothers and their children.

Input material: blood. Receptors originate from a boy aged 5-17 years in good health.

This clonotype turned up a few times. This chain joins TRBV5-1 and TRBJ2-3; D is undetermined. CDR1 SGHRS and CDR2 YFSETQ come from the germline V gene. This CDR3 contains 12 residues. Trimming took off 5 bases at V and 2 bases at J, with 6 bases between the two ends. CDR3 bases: TGCGCCAGCAGACTCTTCACAGATACGCAGTATTTT. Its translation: CASRLFTDTQYF.

CDR3 sequence reads: CASIHRRDSKPNEQFF. As DNA, the CDR3 is TGTGCCAGCATACACCGCCGGGACAGCAAACCCAATGAGCAGTTCTTC. The chain joins TRBV12-3 or TRBV12-4 to TRBJ2-5; the match to TRBD1 covers 7 bases. The DNA end is more similar to TRBJ2-1, so the J call may be wrong. There are 16 residues in the CDR3.

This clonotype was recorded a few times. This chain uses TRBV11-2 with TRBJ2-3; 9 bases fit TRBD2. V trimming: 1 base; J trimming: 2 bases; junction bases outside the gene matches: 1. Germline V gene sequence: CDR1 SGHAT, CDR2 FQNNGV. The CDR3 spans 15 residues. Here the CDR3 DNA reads TGTGCCAGCAGCTTAGTAGCGGGAGCCACAGATACGCAGTATTTT. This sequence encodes CASSLVAGATDTQYF.

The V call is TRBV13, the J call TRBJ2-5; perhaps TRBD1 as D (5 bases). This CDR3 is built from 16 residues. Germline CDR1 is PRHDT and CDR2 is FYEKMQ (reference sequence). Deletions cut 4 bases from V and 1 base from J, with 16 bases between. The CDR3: CASSSPKDISQETQYF. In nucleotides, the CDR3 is TGTGCCAGCAGCTCCCCTAAGGACATTTCCCAAGAGACCCAGTACTTC.

The CDR3 region has the DNA TGCAGTGCCAACATAAGGGCGAATGAGCAGTTCTTC. Residues: CSANIRANEQFF. V usage is TRBV20-1 and J usage is TRBJ2-1; D gene uncertain. Germline V gene sequence: CDR1 DFQATT, CDR2 SNEGSKA (reference sequence). Trimming took 6 bases from V and 7 from J, leaving 13 bases between them. CDR3 size: 12 residues.

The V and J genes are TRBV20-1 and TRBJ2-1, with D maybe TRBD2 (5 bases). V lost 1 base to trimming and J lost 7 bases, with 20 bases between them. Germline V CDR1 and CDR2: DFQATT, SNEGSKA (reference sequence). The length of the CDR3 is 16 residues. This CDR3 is CSARVLPGSFLNEQFF. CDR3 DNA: TGCAGTGCTAGAGTTCTTCCGGGATCTTTTCTTAATGAGCAGTTCTTC.

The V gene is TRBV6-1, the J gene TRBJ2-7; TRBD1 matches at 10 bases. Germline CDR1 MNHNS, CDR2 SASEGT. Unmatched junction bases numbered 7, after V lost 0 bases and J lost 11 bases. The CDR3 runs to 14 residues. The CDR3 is CASSEADRGSSEYF. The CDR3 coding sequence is TGTGCCAGCAGTGAAGCGGACAGGGGGAGTAGCGAGTACTTC.

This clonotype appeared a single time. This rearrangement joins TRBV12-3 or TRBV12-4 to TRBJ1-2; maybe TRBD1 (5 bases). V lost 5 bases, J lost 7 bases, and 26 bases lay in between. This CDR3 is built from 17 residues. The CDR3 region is CASSPNLGPGWTGGYTF. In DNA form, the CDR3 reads TGTGCCAGCAGTCCGAACCTGGGACCGGGATGGACCGGTGGCTACACCTTC.

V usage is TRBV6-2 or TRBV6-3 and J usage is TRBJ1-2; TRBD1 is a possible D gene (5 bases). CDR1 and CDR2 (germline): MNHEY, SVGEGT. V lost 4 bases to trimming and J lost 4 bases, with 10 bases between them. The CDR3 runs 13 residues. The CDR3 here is CASSSGAFYGYTF. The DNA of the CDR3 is TGTGCCAGCAGTTCCGGGGCCTTCTATGGCTACACCTTC.

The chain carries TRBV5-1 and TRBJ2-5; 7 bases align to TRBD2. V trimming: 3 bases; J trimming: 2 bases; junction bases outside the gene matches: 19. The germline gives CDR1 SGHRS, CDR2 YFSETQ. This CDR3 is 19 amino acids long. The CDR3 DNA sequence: TGCGCCAGCAGCTACCCTGGACACGGCCTTGGGGAGGGGCAAGAGACCCAGTACTTC. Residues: CASSYPGHGLGEGQETQYF.

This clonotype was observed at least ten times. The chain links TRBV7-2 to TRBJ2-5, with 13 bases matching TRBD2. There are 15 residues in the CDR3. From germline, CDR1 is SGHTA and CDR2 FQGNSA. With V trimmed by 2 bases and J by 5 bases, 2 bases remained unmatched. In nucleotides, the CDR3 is TGTGCCAGCAGCTTATCGACTAGCGGGGGGGAGACCCAGTACTTC. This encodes CASSLSTSGGETQYF.

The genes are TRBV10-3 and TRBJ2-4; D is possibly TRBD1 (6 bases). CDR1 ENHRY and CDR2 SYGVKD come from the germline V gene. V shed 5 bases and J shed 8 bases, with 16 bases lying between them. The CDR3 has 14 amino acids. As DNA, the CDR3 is TGTGCCATCAGTATGGACAGCTTAACAGACATTCAGTACTTC. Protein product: CAISMDSLTDIQYF.

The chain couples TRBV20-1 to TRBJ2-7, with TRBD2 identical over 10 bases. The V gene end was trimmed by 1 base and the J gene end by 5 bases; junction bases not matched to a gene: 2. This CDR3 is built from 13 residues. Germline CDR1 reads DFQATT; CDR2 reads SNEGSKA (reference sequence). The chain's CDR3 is CSARGTSGDEQYF. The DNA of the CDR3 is TGCAGTGCTAGAGGGACTAGCGGCGACGAGCAGTACTTC.

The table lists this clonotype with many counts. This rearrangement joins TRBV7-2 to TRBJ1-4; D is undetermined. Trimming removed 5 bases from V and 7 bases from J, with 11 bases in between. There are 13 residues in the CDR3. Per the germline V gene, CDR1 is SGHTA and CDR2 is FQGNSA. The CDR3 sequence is CASSLSWREKLFF. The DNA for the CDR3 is TGTGCCAGCAGCCTCTCCTGGCGTGAAAAACTGTTTTTT.

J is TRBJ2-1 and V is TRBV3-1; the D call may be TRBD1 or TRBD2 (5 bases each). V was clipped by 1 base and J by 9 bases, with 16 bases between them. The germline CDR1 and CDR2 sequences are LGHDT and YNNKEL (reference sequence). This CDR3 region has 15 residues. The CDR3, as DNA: TGTGCCAGCAGCCAAGTTTCGGGGCAAAGTGGTGAGCAGTTCTTC. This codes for CASSQVSGQSGEQFF.

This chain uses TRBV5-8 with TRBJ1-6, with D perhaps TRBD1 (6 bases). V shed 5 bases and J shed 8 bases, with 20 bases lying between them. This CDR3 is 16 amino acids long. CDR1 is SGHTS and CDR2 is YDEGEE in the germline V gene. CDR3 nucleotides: TGTGCCAGCAGTGGTCGGGGCAGGGGAGGGCATTCACCCCTCCACTTT. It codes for CASSGRGRGGHSPLHF.

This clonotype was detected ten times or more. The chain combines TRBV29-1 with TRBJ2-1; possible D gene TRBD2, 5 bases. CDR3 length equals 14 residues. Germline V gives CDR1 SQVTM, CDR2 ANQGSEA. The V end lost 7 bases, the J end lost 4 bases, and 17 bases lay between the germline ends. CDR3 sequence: CSATDTLGYNEQFF. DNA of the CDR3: TGCAGCGCCACCGATACACTAGGTTACAATGAGCAGTTCTTC.

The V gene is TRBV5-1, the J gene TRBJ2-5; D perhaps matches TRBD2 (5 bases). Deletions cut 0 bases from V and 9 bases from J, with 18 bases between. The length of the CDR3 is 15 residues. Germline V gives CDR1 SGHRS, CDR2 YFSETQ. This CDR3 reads CASSLAQRNTQAQYF. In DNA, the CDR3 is TGCGCCAGCAGCTTGGCGCAGCGGAACACCCAAGCCCAGTACTTC.

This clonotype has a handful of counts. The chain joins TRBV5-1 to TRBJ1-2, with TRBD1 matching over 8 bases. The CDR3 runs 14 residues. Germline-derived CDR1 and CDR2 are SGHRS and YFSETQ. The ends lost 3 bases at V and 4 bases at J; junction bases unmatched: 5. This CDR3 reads CASSYPDRGYGYTF. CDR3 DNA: TGCGCCAGCAGCTACCCCGACAGGGGCTATGGCTACACCTTC.

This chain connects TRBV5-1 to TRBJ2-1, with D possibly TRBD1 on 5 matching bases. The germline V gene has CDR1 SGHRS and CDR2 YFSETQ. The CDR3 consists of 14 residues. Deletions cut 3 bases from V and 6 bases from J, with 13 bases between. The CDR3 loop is CASSWGGDPNEQFF. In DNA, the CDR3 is TGCGCCAGCAGCTGGGGCGGAGACCCCAATGAGCAGTTCTTC.

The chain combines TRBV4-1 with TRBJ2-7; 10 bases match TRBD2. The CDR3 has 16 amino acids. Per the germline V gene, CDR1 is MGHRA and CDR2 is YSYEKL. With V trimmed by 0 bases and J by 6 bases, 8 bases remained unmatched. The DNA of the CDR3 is TGCGCCAGCAGCCAAGATGTTGCTAGCGGGAGTTTCGAGCAGTACTTC. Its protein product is CASSQDVASGSFEQYF.

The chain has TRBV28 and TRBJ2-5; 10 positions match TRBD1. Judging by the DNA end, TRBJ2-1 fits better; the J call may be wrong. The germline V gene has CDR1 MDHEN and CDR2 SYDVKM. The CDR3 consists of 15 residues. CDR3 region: CASSPGQGPGYEQFF. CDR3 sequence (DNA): TGTGCCAGCAGTCCGGGACAGGGGCCGGGGTATGAGCAGTTCTTC.

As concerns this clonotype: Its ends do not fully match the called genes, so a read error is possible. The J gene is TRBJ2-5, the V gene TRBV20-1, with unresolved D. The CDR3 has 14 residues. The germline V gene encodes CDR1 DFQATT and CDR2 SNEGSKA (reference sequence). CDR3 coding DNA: TGCAGTGCTAGACTCCCAGGATCCCAAGGGACCCAGTACTTC. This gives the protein CSARLPGSQGTQYF.

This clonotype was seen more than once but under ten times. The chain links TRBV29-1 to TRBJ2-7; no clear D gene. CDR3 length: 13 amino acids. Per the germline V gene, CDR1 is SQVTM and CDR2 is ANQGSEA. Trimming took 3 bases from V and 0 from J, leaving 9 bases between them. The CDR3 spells CSVEILHSYEQYF. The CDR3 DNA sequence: TGCAGCGTTGAGATACTACACTCCTACGAGCAGTACTTC.

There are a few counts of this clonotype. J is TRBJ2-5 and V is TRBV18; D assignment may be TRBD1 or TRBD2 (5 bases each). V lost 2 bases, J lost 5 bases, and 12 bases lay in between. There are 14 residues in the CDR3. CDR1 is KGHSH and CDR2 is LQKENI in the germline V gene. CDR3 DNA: TGTGCCAGCTCACCATGGCAGGGCGGGGAGACCCAGTACTTC. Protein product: CASSPWQGGETQYF.